Listed below are T cell receptor beta chains from one sample, sequenced in a study of vaccination and CD4 T cells after COVID-19. TCRdb passed the PCR reads through MiXCR, listing each CDR3 protein once. The sample gives 15,000 to 20,000 distinct CDR3 sequences, around 50% of which show up once; around 7.7% is in the top ten. Their target antigens are unknown. The material was CD4+ T cells from blood, cultured in vitro, obtained before SARS-CoV-2 vaccination. All receptors come from a human donor who had recovered from COVID-19. The CDR3 runs from the conserved cysteine through the conserved F or W. A D gene is named only where the DNA matches it firmly. Not all rows give a size; the values are once, few, many and, for expanded clones, a class.

TRBJ1-5 TRBV4-1 . . TGCGCCAGCAGCCTACGAGAGGGAGATCAGCCCCAGCATTTT CASSLREGDQPQHF
TRBJ2-1 TRBV2 . TRBD2 TGTGCCAGCAGTGAAGAACTAGCGGGGCACAATGAGCAGTTCTTC CASSEELAGHNEQFF
TRBJ2-5 TRBV7-3 . TRBD1 TGTGCCAGCAGCTCCACGGGACAGGGGGCTGAGACCCAGTACTTC CASSSTGQGAETQYF
TRBJ1-1 TRBV20-1 few . TGCAGTGCTAGAAGGGTTAGGTGGGACACTGAAGCTTTCTTT CSARRVRWDTEAFF
TRBJ2-7 TRBV10-3 . TRBD1 TGTGCCAGCCAACCGGGACAGACTTACGAGCAGTACTTC CASQPGQTYEQYF
TRBJ1-1 TRBV29-1 . . TGCAGCGTTGCTTTGTCGACTGAAGCTTTCTTT CSVALSTEAFF
TRBJ2-5 TRBV28 . . TGTGCCAGCAGTTTCGGCCTCGTATATCAAGAGACCCAGTACTTC CASSFGLVYQETQYF
TRBJ1-3 TRBV15 medium-sized . TGTGCCACCAGCAGAGTAAGACGGGGAAGTGGAAACACCATATATTTT CATSRVRRGSGNTIYF
TRBJ1-5 TRBV6-1 few . TGTGCCAGCAGTAGGACAGCAAATAGCAATCAGCCCCAGCATTTT CASSRTANSNQPQHF
TRBJ2-1 TRBV20-1 few TRBD2 TGCAGTGCTTCCGCGGCGGGAGTAATCTACAATGAGCAGTTCTTC CSASAAGVIYNEQFF
TRBJ1-2 TRBV7-2 . . TGTGCCAGCAGCTTAGAAGGGGGATACGGAAGGGGCTACACCTTC CASSLEGGYGRGYTF
TRBJ2-2 TRBV21-1 few . TGTGCCAGCAGCAAAAAGCACGGGACTAGCGGGCCGAACACCGGGGAGCTGTTTTTT CASSKKHGTSGPNTGELFF
TRBJ2-1 TRBV10-3 . . TGTGCCATCAGGGACTACTACAATGAGCAGTTCTTC CAIRDYYNEQFF
TRBJ2-2 TRBV4-1 . . TGCGCCAGCAGCCAAGATAGCGGATACACCGGGGAGCTGTTTTTT CASSQDSGYTGELFF
TRBJ2-7 TRBV6-2/TRBV6-3 . TRBD2 TGTGCCAGCAGCGATAGCGGGGTCTACGAGCAGTACTTC CASSDSGVYEQYF
TRBJ1-6 TRBV6-1 few . TGTGCCAGCAGCCTAAGCGCAGGAGACAGTTCACCCCTCCACTTT CASSLSAGDSSPLHF
TRBJ2-3 TRBV7-9 . . TGTGCCAGCAGCTTAGGGATACAGGGTTCAGATACGCAGTATTTT CASSLGIQGSDTQYF
TRBJ2-7 TRBV6-2/TRBV6-3 few TRBD2 TGTGCCAGCAGTTTCTCTAGGGGAGGGTACGAGCAGTACTTC CASSFSRGGYEQYF
TRBJ1-5 TRBV6-5 few . TGTGCCAGCAGTTACTCCCGGGGAGCCCAGCCCCAGCATTTT CASSYSRGAQPQHF
TRBJ1-2 TRBV4-3 . . TGCGCCAGCAGCCCGCAGGGTGGGGCACACTATGGCTACACCTTC CASSPQGGAHYGYTF
TRBJ2-1 TRBV7-3 few . TGTGCCAGTGGTCGTGGGTTGGGGAATGAGCAGTTCTTC CASGRGLGNEQFF
TRBJ1-2 TRBV10-3 . . TGTGCCATCAGTGAGTCGTTGGGTTTTGGCTACACCTTC CAISESLGFGYTF
TRBJ2-7 TRBV7-9 . TRBD1 TGTGCCAGCAGCTACGGGGACAGAGAGCAGTACTTC CASSYGDREQYF
TRBJ2-5 TRBV7-2 few . TGTGCCAGCAGCTTATCCCCTACTAGGGCCTGGTACTTC CASSLSPTRAWYF
TRBJ1-5 TRBV28 . . TGTGCCAGCAGTTTATTGGCAGGGCATCAGCCCCAGCATTTT CASSLLAGHQPQHF
TRBJ2-7 TRBV6-1 . . TGTGCCAGCAGTCAGGGACCAATCCAGTACTTC CASSQGPIQYF
TRBJ2-4 TRBV6-5 . . TGTGCCAGCAGTTGCAGCAGGGCGAGGGAGCAGTACTTC CASSCSRAREQYF
TRBJ1-5 TRBV2 few . TGTGCCAGCAAAATAGACCCCACGCAGCCCCAGCATTTT CASKIDPTQPQHF
TRBJ2-2 TRBV19 . TRBD1 TGTGCCAGTAGTATAGAAAGGACAGGGACCACCGGGGAGCTGTTTTTT CASSIERTGTTGELFF
TRBJ2-7 TRBV11-2 . TRBD1 TGTGCCAGCAGCTCGGGACAGACCTACGAGCAGTACTTC CASSSGQTYEQYF
TRBJ2-3 TRBV2 . TRBD2 TGTGCCAGCAGTGTGGCGGGAGGAGACGATACGCAGTATTTT CASSVAGGDDTQYF
TRBJ2-2 TRBV7-8 . . TGTGCCAGCAGCTTAGAGTACTACGGGGCCGGGGAGCTGTTTTTT CASSLEYYGAGELFF
TRBJ2-3 TRBV18 . . TGTGCCAGCTCACGGTGGTCTCGGGGAAACACAGATACGCAGTATTTT CASSRWSRGNTDTQYF
TRBJ2-1 TRBV20-1 . TRBD2 TGCAGTGCTACCGGGACTAGCGTTTTCGATGAGCAGTTCTTC CSATGTSVFDEQFF
TRBJ1-2 TRBV6-1 medium-sized . TGTGCCAGCAGTCCGGGGGGCGTCTATGGCTACACCTTC CASSPGGVYGYTF
TRBJ2-1 TRBV27 few . TGTGCCAGCAGTTTGCTTTTGAGGAGATCCTACAATGAGCAGTTCTTC CASSLLLRRSYNEQFF
TRBJ2-3 TRBV7-7 . . TGTGCCAGCAGCAACTTCGGGGATACGCAGTATTTT CASSNFGDTQYF
TRBJ2-7 TRBV29-1 . TRBD2 TGCAGCGTTGTCACTAGCGGAACCTACGAGCAGTACTTC CSVVTSGTYEQYF
TRBJ2-4 TRBV20-1 few . TGCAGTGTGCTAGCTTTGGCCAAAAACATTCAGTACTTC CSVLALAKNIQYF
TRBJ1-2 TRBV5-1 few . TGCGCCAGCAGCTTACTGGACACGGTCGGGCATGGCTACACCTTC CASSLLDTVGHGYTF
TRBJ2-7 TRBV6-1 few TRBD1 TGTGCCAGCAGTACCCGGGACAGGGTCTACGAGCAGTACTTC CASSTRDRVYEQYF